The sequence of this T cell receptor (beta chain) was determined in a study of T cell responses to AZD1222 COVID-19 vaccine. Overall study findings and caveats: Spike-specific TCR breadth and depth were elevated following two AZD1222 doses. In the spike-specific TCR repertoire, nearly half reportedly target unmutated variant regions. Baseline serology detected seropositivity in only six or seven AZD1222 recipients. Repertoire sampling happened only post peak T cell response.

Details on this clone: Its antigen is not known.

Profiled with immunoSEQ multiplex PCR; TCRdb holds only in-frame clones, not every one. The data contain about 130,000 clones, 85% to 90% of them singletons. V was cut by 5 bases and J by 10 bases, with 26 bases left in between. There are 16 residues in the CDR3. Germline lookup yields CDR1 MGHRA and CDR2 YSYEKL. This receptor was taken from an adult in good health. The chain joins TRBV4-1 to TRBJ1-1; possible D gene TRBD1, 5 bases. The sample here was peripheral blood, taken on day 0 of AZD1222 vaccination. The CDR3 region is CASSSPLFRQLQAAFF. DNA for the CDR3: TGCGCCAGCAGCTCCCCTCTGTTCCGGCAACTACAGGCAGCTTTCTTT.